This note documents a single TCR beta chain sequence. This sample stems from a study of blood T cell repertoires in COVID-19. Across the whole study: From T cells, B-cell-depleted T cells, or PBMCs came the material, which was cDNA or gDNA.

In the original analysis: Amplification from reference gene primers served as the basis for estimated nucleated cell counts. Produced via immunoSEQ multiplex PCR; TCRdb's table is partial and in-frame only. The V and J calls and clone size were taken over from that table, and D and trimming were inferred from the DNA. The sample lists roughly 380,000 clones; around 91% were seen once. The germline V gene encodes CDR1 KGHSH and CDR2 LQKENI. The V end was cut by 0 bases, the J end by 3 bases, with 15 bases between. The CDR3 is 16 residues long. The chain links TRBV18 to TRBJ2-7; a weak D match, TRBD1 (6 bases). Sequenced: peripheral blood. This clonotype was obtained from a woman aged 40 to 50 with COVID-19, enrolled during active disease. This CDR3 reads CASSPPKQGRVYEQYF. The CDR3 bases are TGTGCCAGCTCACCACCTAAACAGGGTAGGGTCTACGAGCAGTACTTC. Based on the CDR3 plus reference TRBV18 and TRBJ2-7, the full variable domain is NAGVMQNPRHLVRRRGQEARLRCSPMKGHSHVYWYRQLPEEGLKFMVYLQKENIIDESGMPKERFSAEFPKEGPSILRIQQVVRGDSAAYFCASSPPKQGRVYEQYFGPGTRLTVT.